A single sample gave rise to the 4 T cell receptor beta chains below, sequenced in a study of cytomegalovirus exposure and HLA in healthy donors. A multiplex PCR was run with 60 Vbeta primers and 13 Jbeta primers. This table comes from immunoSEQ multiplex PCR, and its TCRdb copy is limited to in-frame clones, with some not included. The sample table includes about 200,000 clones. Source material: PBMCs. The receptors come from a boy under 18 in good health and CMV-seronegative.

This chain links TRBV27 with TRBJ1-1; 12 nucleotides line up with TRBD1. V was pared by 1 base and J by 11 bases, with 8 bases of the junction left unmatched. The CDR3 loop spans 15 amino acids. The germline V gene encodes CDR1 MNHEY and CDR2 SMNVEV (reference sequence). The CDR3 spells CASSLLGTGGNAAFF. As DNA, the CDR3 is TGTGCCAGCAGTTTATTAGGGACAGGGGGCAATGCGGCTTTCTTT.

The gene calls are TRBV30 and TRBJ1-2, with a possible D match to TRBD1 (6 bases). V was shortened by 4 bases and J by 1 base, with 19 bases between the two germline ends. This CDR3 comprises 16 residues. Germline lookup yields CDR1 GTSNPN and CDR2 SVGIG (reference sequence). CDR3 protein: CAWNRQGSKINYGYTF. The CDR3 DNA follows: TGTGCCTGGAATCGCCAGGGGAGTAAAATTAACTATGGCTACACCTTC.

The rearrangement uses TRBV30 and TRBJ1-6; D not certain. Trimming removed 4 bases from V and 6 bases from J, with 13 bases in between. This CDR3 region has 14 residues. Germline CDR1 reads GTSNPN; CDR2 reads SVGIG (reference sequence). CDR3 bases: TGTGCCTGGACCCCGAGGGATTCTAATTCACCCCTCCACTTT. Translation gives CAWTPRDSNSPLHF.

The V gene is TRBV6-5, the J gene TRBJ2-6; no reliable D call. This CDR3 has 16 amino acids. The V end lost 1 base, the J end lost 2 bases, and 9 bases lay between the germline ends. In germline, CDR1 is MNHEY, CDR2 SVGAGI. Here the CDR3 DNA reads TGTGCCAGCAGTTACTTGTGGAGCACTGGGGCCAACGTCCTGACTTTC. Its translation is CASSYLWSTGANVLTF.